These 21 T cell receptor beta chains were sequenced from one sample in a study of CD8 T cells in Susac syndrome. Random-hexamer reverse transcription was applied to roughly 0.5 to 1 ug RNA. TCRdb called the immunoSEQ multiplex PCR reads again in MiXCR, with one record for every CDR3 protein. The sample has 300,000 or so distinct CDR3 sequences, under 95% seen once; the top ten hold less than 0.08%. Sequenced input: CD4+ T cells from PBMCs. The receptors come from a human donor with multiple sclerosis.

The CDR3: CASSFAWRAEAFF. The CDR3 DNA reads TGTGCCAGCAGCTTCGCATGGCGCGCTGAAGCTTTCTTT. The rearrangement joins TRBV7-2 to TRBJ1-1; no clear D gene. V dropped 3 bases and J dropped 6 bases, with 11 bases sitting between them. Germline values: CDR1 SGHTA, CDR2 FQGNSA. The CDR3 consists of 13 residues.

CDR3 amino acids: CASSARASGMNTEAFF. In nucleotides, the CDR3 is TGTGCCAGCAGCGCCCGAGCATCCGGAATGAACACTGAAGCTTTCTTT. V gene TRBV9 combines with J gene TRBJ1-1; D is uncertain. In germline, CDR1 is SGDLS, CDR2 YYNGEE. CDR3 size: 16 residues. V lost 3 bases and J lost 0, with 15 bases in between.

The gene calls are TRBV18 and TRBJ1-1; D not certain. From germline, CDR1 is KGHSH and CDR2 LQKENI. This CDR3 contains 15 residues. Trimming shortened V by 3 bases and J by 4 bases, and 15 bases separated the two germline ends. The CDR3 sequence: CASSPGEGSATEAFF. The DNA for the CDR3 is TGTGCCAGCTCACCCGGGGAGGGATCGGCCACTGAAGCTTTCTTT.

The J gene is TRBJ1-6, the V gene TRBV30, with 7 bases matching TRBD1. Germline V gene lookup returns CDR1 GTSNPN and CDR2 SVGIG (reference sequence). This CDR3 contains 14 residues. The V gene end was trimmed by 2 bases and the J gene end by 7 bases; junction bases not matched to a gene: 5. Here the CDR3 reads CAWSKDRFNSPLHF. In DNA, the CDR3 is TGTGCCTGGAGTAAGGACAGGTTCAATTCACCCCTCCACTTT.

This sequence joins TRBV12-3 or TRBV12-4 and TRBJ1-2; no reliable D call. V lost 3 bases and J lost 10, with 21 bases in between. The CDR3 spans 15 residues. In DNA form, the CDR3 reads TGTGCCAGCAGTTTGAATTCCATCGCCGAACATCACTACACCTTC. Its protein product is CASSLNSIAEHHYTF.

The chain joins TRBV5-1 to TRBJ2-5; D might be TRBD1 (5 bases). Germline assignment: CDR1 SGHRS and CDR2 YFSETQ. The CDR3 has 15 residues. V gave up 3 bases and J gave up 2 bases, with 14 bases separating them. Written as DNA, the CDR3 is TGCGCCAGCAGCTCTTCGATGGGGCAACAAGAGACCCAGTACTTC. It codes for CASSSSMGQQETQYF.

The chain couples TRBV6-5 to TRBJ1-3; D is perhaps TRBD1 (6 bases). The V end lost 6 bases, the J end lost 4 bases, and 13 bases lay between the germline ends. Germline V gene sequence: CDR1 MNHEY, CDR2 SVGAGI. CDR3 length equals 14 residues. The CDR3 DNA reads TGTGCCAGCAGCCTGGGACACGCGGGAAACACCATATATTTT. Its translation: CASSLGHAGNTIYF.

CDR3 loop: CASSLAQDLNYEQYF. DNA of the CDR3: TGTGCCAGCAGCTTAGCTCAGGACCTTAACTACGAGCAGTACTTC. This chain uses TRBV7-2 with TRBJ2-7, with D unresolved. The CDR3 has 15 amino acids. V shed 0 bases and J shed 3 bases, with 12 bases lying between them. Looked up from germline, CDR1 is SGHTA and CDR2 is FQGNSA.

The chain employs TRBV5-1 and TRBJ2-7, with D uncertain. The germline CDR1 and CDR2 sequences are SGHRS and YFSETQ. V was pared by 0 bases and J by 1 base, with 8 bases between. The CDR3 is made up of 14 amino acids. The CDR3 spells CASSLAADSYEQYF. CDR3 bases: TGCGCCAGCAGCTTGGCGGCAGATTCCTACGAGCAGTACTTC.

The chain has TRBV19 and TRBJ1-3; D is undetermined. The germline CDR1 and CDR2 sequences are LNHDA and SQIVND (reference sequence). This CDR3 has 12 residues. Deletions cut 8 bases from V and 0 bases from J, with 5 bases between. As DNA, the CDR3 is TGTGCCAGTTTATCCTCTGGAAACACCATATATTTT. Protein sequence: CASLSSGNTIYF.

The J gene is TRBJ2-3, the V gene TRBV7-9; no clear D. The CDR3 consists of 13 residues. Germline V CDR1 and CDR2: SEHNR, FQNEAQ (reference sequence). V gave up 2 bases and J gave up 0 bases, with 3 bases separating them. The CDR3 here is CASSLISTDTQYF. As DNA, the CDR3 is TGTGCCAGCAGCTTAATTAGCACAGATACGCAGTATTTT.

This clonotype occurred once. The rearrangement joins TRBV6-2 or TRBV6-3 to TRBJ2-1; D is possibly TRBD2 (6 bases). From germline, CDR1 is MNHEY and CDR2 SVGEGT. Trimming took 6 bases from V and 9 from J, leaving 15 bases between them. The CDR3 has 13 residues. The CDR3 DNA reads TGTGCCAGCAGAACTCGACTCGGGGGTGAGCAGTTCTTC. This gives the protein CASRTRLGGEQFF.

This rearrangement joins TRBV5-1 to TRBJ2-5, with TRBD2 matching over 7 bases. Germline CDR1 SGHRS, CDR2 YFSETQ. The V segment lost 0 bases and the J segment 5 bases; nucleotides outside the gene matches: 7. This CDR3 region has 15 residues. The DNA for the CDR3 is TGCGCCAGCAGCTTGGTAGCTAGCGGTGCGGAGACCCAGTACTTC. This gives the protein CASSLVASGAETQYF.

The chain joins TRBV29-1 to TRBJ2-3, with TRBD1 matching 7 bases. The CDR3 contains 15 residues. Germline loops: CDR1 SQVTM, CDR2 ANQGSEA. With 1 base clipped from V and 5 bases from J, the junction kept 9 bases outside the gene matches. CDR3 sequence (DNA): TGCAGCGTTGAAGGGGAGAGGGGGCCTGGAGATACGCAGTATTTT. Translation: CSVEGERGPGDTQYF.

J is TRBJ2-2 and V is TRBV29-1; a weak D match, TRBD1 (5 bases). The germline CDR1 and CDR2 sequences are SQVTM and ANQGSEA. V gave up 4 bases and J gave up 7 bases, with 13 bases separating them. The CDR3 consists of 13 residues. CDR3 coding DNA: TGCAGCGTTGTGCAGGGCCGAGGCGGGGAGCTGTTTTTT. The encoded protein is CSVVQGRGGELFF.

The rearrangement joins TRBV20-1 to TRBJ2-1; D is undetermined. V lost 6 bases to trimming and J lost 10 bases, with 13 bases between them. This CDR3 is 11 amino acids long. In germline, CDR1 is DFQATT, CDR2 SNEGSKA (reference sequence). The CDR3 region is CSAERGREQFF. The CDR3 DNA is TGCAGTGCGGAGCGCGGCAGAGAGCAGTTCTTC.

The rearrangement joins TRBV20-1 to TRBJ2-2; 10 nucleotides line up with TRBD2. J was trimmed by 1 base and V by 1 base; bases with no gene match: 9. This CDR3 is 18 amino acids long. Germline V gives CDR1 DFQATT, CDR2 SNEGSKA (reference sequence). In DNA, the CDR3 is TGCAGTGCTAGAGGGCTTGGAAGGACTAGCGGGAACACCGGGGAGCTGTTTTTT. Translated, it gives CSARGLGRTSGNTGELFF.

CDR3 nucleotide sequence: TGTGCCAGCAGACTTATAGCGGGAGAGACAGATACGCAGTATTTT. Translating it yields CASRLIAGETDTQYF. The chain carries TRBV7-2 and TRBJ2-3, with 9 positions matching TRBD2. Germline CDR1 reads SGHTA; CDR2 reads FQGNSA. V trimming: 6 bases; J trimming: 3 bases; junction bases outside the gene matches: 7. The CDR3 runs to 15 residues.

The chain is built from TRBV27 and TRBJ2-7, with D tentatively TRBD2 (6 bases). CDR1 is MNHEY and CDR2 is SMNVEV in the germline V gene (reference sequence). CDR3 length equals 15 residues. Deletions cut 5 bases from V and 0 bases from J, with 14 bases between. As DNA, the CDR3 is TGTGCCAGCAGTCGCGCGGGACCTCTCTCCTACGAGCAGTACTTC. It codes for CASSRAGPLSYEQYF.

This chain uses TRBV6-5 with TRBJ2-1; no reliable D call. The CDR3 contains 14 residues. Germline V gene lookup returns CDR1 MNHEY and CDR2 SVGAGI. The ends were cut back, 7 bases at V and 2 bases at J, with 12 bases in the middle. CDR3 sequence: CASKPFSPYNEQFF. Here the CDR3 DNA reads TGTGCCAGCAAGCCTTTTAGTCCCTACAATGAGCAGTTCTTC.

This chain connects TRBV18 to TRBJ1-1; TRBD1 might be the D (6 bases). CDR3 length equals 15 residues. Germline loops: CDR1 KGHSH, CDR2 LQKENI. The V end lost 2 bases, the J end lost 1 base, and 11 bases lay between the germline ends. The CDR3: CASSPTGQPNTEAFF. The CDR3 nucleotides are TGTGCCAGCTCACCAACGGGACAACCGAACACTGAAGCTTTCTTT.